This T cell receptor (beta chain) was identified in a study of cytomegalovirus exposure and HLA in healthy donors. Points from the study as a whole: Reportedly, diagnosis of cytomegalovirus status by the classifier showed high specificity and sensitivity. TCR beta V- and J-gene trimming, according to a later analysis, was linked to a missense DCLRE1C variant. A later examination showed that TCR association rates differed by HLA locus, with DRB1 most and HLA-C fewest.

The PCR was carried out with 60 Vbeta primers and 13 Jbeta primers. Some clones are missing from TCRdb's copy, which holds only in-frame ones; the method was immunoSEQ multiplex PCR. The sample shows some 200,000 clones, approximately 70% of them seen only once. A single count supports this clone. Its antigen is currently unknown. V lost 3 bases to trimming and J lost 10 bases; unmatched junction nucleotides: 5. The CDR3 consists of 14 residues. Germline CDR1 and CDR2: MNHEY and SMNVEV (reference sequence). This receptor was identified in a man aged 40-49 years in good health and CMV-seropositive. The source material was PBMCs. This chain uses TRBV27 with TRBJ1-6; TRBD1 matches at 8 bases. The CDR3 spells CASSFGQGGSPLHF. CDR3 in DNA: TGTGCCAGCAGTTTCGGACAGGGAGGATCACCCCTCCACTTT.